These T cell receptor beta chains were read from a single sample in a study of cytomegalovirus exposure and HLA in healthy donors. Profiled with immunoSEQ multiplex PCR; TCRdb holds only in-frame clones, not every one. This table lists 150,000 to 250,000 clones. Sequencing was carried out using PBMCs. Receptors originate from a boy younger than 18 in good health and CMV-seronegative. Each CDR3 is given with its conserved first and last residue. The order of the fields is J gene, V gene, D gene, CDR3 protein, CDR3 DNA. The D gene is left open where the match is weak.

TRBJ2-2 TRBV18 NA CASSLPEAGELFF TGTGCCAGCTCCTTACCTGAGGCCGGGGAGCTGTTTTTT
TRBJ1-4 TRBV4-3 NA CASSQDPAGFTTNEKLFF TGCGCCAGCAGCCAAGATCCGGCAGGCTTTACAACTAATGAAAAACTGTTTTTT
TRBJ1-3 TRBV4-3 NA CASSLAGGVGNTIYF TGCGCCAGCAGCCTGGCGGGGGGCGTCGGAAACACCATATATTTT
TRBJ2-5 TRBV2 NA CASSGVETQYF TGTGCCAGCAGTGGCGTGGAGACCCAGTACTTC
TRBJ2-7 TRBV25-1 NA CASSERPQGLGDEQYF TGTGCCAGCAGTGAAAGACCACAGGGCCTCGGAGATGAGCAGTACTTC
TRBJ2-1 TRBV28 NA CASSFIREHQSSYNEQFF TGTGCCAGCAGTTTTATTAGGGAGCACCAGAGCTCCTACAATGAGCAGTTCTTC
TRBJ1-1 TRBV6-4 NA CASSYRPNTEAFF TGTGCCAGCTCATACAGACCGAACACTGAAGCTTTCTTT
TRBJ1-2 TRBV5-3 NA CARSLRGPDYGYTF TGTGCCAGAAGCTTGCGAGGGCCCGACTATGGCTACACCTTC
TRBJ2-3 TRBV5-1 TRBD2 CASSLGTSGRTDTQYF TGCGCCAGCAGCCTCGGGACTAGCGGACGCACAGATACGCAGTATTTT
TRBJ1-2 TRBV30 NA CAWNPTGTSGYTF TGTGCCTGGAACCCTACAGGGACGAGTGGCTACACCTTC
TRBJ2-3 TRBV27 NA CASRGAGLTQYF TGTGCCAGCAGGGGGGCTGGGCTTACGCAGTATTTT
TRBJ2-1 TRBV5-1 NA CASSSVRDEQFF TGCGCCAGCAGCTCAGTCAGGGATGAGCAGTTCTTC
TRBJ2-3 TRBV6-4 TRBD2 CASSESTSGGAGSQYF TGTGCCAGCAGTGAATCGACTAGCGGGGGGGCAGGCTCGCAGTATTTT
TRBJ2-2 TRBV30 NA CAWGYGEVRAGELFF TGTGCCTGGGGGTATGGGGAAGTCAGGGCCGGGGAGCTGTTTTTT
TRBJ2-1 TRBV15 NA CATSKASYEPGLYYNEQFF TGTGCCACCAGCAAAGCGTCATATGAACCGGGACTCTACTACAATGAGCAGTTCTTC
TRBJ2-7 TRBV12-5 TRBD2 CASGSQSGGLRDEQYF TGTGCTAGTGGTTCCCAAAGCGGGGGCTTACGAGACGAGCAGTACTTC
TRBJ2-3 TRBV2 NA CASSEEDLITDTQYF TGTGCCAGCAGTGAAGAGGACTTAATCACAGATACGCAGTATTTT
TRBJ2-2 TRBV5-1 NA CASSLDGNTGELFF TGCGCCAGCAGCTTGGACGGGAACACCGGGGAGCTGTTTTTT
TRBJ1-2 TRBV6-6 NA CASSYREGYGYTF TGTGCCAGCAGCTACAGGGAGGGCTATGGCTACACCTTC
TRBJ1-1 TRBV15 NA CATSRDRGREGTEAFF TGTGCCACCAGCAGAGATCGGGGCAGGGAGGGCACTGAAGCTTTCTTT
TRBJ1-2 TRBV29-1 NA CSVEEGGSYTF TGCAGCGTTGAAGAAGGCGGGAGCTACACCTTC
TRBJ2-3 TRBV6-4 NA CASSVAAADSGTDTQYF TGTGCCAGCAGTGTAGCGGCGGCAGACAGCGGCACAGATACGCAGTATTTT
TRBJ2-3 TRBV7-2 NA CASSLGSGDAQYF TGTGCCAGCAGCTTAGGGTCCGGGGATGCGCAGTATTTT
TRBJ2-5 TRBV9 TRBD2 CASSLNPGLAAETQYF TGTGCCAGCAGCCTAAACCCGGGACTAGCGGCGGAGACCCAGTACTTC
TRBJ1-1 TRBV5-1 NA CASSFLRGGTEAFF TGCGCCAGCAGCTTCTTACGGGGGGGGACTGAAGCTTTCTTT
TRBJ2-3 TRBV7-9 TRBD1 CASRSRTGKADTQYF TGTGCCAGCAGGAGCCGGACAGGAAAGGCAGATACGCAGTATTTT
TRBJ2-7 TRBV6-6 NA CASSAWRGEPIEQYF TGTGCCAGCAGCGCCTGGCGCGGGGAGCCCATCGAGCAGTACTTC
TRBJ2-5 TRBV27 TRBD2 CASSFASGGQETQYF TGTGCCAGCAGTTTCGCTAGCGGGGGGCAAGAGACCCAGTACTTC
TRBJ1-1 TRBV6-5 NA CASSFTLNTEAFF TGTGCCAGCAGCTTTACACTGAACACTGAAGCTTTCTTT
TRBJ1-5 TRBV19 NA CASSAAAGINQPQHF TGTGCCAGTAGTGCCGCGGCGGGGATCAATCAGCCCCAGCATTTT
TRBJ2-1 TRBV6-1 TRBD1 CASSPRDRGNNEQFF TGTGCCAGCAGTCCCCGGGACAGGGGGAACAATGAGCAGTTCTTC
TRBJ1-2 TRBV27 NA CASRTGHEPLYYGYTF TGTGCCAGCAGAACAGGGCACGAGCCTTTATACTATGGCTACACCTTC
TRBJ2-2 TRBV7-6 TRBD2 CASSYPRLAGGQNTGELFF TGTGCCAGCAGTTACCCCCGGCTAGCGGGGGGCCAGAACACCGGGGAGCTGTTTTTT
TRBJ1-3 TRBV15 NA CATLARNTIYF TGTGCCACCTTGGCCCGAAACACCATATATTTT
TRBJ1-4 TRBV18 NA CASSTTSTGTNEKLFF TGTGCCAGCTCAACCACCTCTACAGGGACGAACGAAAAACTGTTTTTT
TRBJ2-7 TRBV30 NA CAWSVGGQPNLINF TGTGCCTGGAGTGTCGGAGGACAGCCGAACCTAATTAACTTC
TRBJ2-7 TRBV18 NA CASSPPGVRDEQYF TGTGCCAGCTCACCACCGGGAGTACGCGACGAGCAGTACTTC
TRBJ2-3 TRBV4-1 TRBD2 CASSQKGGGGRTDTQYF TGCGCCAGCAGCCAAAAGGGGGGCGGGGGGCGCACAGATACGCAGTATTTT
TRBJ1-3 TRBV29-1 NA CGYGEVSNTIYF TGCGGGTACGGCGAGGTTTCAAACACCATATATTTT
TRBJ2-7 TRBV5-4 TRBD1 CASSYGQGAYEQYF TGTGCCAGCAGCTACGGACAGGGGGCCTACGAGCAGTACTTC
TRBJ1-2 TRBV29-1 TRBD1 CSVTGGLGGYTF TGCAGCGTTACAGGGGGCTTAGGGGGCTACACCTTC
TRBJ1-5 TRBV19 NA CASTLLGGGDQPQHF TGTGCCAGTACCCTCTTGGGGGGAGGCGATCAGCCCCAGCATTTT
TRBJ2-3 TRBV30 NA CAWAENTQYF TGTGCCTGGGCGGAGAATACGCAGTATTTT
TRBJ2-1 TRBV25-1 TRBD2 CASRRGGYNEQFF TGTGCCAGCAGGCGGGGGGGCTACAATGAGCAGTTCTTC
TRBJ2-5 TRBV5-1 TRBD1 CASSLGVAGGETQYF TGCGCCAGCAGCTTGGGCGTGGCAGGGGGTGAGACCCAGTACTTC
TRBJ2-1 TRBV6-5 NA CASSYAGLSYNEQFF TGTGCCAGCAGTTACGCGGGCCTCTCCTACAATGAGCAGTTCTTC
TRBJ2-7 TRBV7-2 TRBD2 CASSFLLAGIASEQYF TGTGCCAGCAGCTTCTTACTAGCGGGGATCGCCAGCGAGCAGTACTTC
TRBJ2-3 TRBV4-1 TRBD1 CASSQPGQGADTQYF TGCGCCAGCAGCCAACCGGGACAGGGGGCAGATACGCAGTATTTT
TRBJ1-2 TRBV11-1 TRBD1 CASASGDSHGYTF TGTGCCAGCGCCTCCGGGGACAGCCATGGCTACACCTTC
TRBJ2-7 TRBV7-9 NA CASSLDAVSYEQYF TGTGCCAGCAGCTTAGATGCGGTCTCCTACGAGCAGTACTTC
TRBJ2-5 TRBV14 TRBD2 CASSQDRLAEETQYF TGTGCCAGCAGCCAAGATAGGCTAGCGGAAGAGACCCAGTACTTC
TRBJ2-7 TRBV6-1 TRBD1 CASSARQGLAEQYF TGTGCCAGCAGTGCCCGACAGGGTTTGGCCGAGCAGTACTTC
TRBJ1-4 TRBV6-6 TRBD1 CASRPRDRVIGEKLFF TGTGCCAGCAGACCCCGGGACAGGGTCATTGGTGAAAAACTGTTTTTT
TRBJ1-6 TRBV10-3 NA CAISDLAINSPLHF TGTGCCATCAGTGACTTGGCCATTAATTCACCCCTCCACTTT
TRBJ1-2 TRBV18 NA CASSHREIPHAGGYTF TGTGCCAGCTCACATAGGGAGATACCCCACGCCGGTGGCTACACCTTC
TRBJ2-2 TRBV11-2 NA CASSLPRGGTGELFF TGTGCCAGCAGCTTACCCAGGGGTGGCACCGGGGAGCTGTTTTTT
TRBJ1-1 TRBV19 NA CASTIQGRVNTEAFF TGTGCCAGTACGATTCAGGGGAGGGTGAACACTGAAGCTTTCTTT
TRBJ1-2 TRBV11-1 NA CASSQPGSYNYGYTF TGTGCCAGCAGCCAACCGGGGAGTTATAACTATGGCTACACCTTC
TRBJ1-4 TRBV28 NA CAWGAGPNEKLFF TGTGCTTGGGGCGCAGGGCCTAATGAAAAACTGTTTTTT